These T cell receptor beta chains were read from a single sample in a study of OX40 agonist ivuxolimab in advanced cancers. Clones were read by immunoSEQ multiplex PCR, and TCRdb kept only the in-frame ones, dropping some. Of fewer than 70,000 clones in the sample, about nine tenths are singletons; the top ten hold over 2%. The sample was CD4+ or CD8+ T cells sorted from blood, taken in a trial of the OX40 agonist ivuxolimab. These receptors all stem from an adult with an advanced solid tumor such as melanoma, head and neck, liver or kidney cancer. Both conserved end residues are part of each CDR3. The order of the fields is clone size, D gene, J gene, V gene, CDR3 protein, CDR3 DNA. The D gene is left open where the match is weak. Only part of the rows carry a size: once, few, many, or a class if the clone is expanded.

NA | NA | TRBJ1-4 | TRBV7-9 | CASSPGGYNEKLFF | TGTGCCAGCAGCCCGGGGGGATACAATGAAAAACTGTTTTTT
NA | NA | TRBJ1-3 | TRBV6-6 | CASSYGAGQFGNTIYF | TGTGCCAGCAGTTACGGTGCGGGCCAGTTCGGAAACACCATATATTTT
NA | NA | TRBJ1-1 | TRBV6-5 | CASSYSRQMNTEAFF | TGTGCCAGCAGTTACTCGAGACAGATGAACACTGAAGCTTTCTTT
NA | TRBD2 | TRBJ2-3 | TRBV7-2 | CASSTKRGGLTDTQYF | TGTGCCAGCAGCACCAAGCGGGGGGGGCTCACAGATACGCAGTATTTT
once | NA | TRBJ2-7 | TRBV30 | CAWSATYEQYF | TGTGCCTGGAGCGCGACCTACGAGCAGTACTTC
NA | TRBD1 | TRBJ2-7 | TRBV27 | CASSLRQGLYEQYF | TGTGCCAGCAGTTTACGACAGGGCTTGTACGAGCAGTACTTC
NA | NA | TRBJ2-1 | TRBV11-3 | CASSLGPPLGGEQFF | TGTGCCAGCAGCTTAGGGCCCCCACTAGGAGGGGAGCAGTTCTTC
NA | NA | TRBJ2-7 | TRBV20-1 | CSARRSYEQYF | TGCAGTGCTAGAAGGTCCTACGAGCAGTACTTC
NA | NA | TRBJ2-5 | TRBV5-1 | CASSLGPAGETQYF | TGCGCCAGCAGCTTAGGTCCAGCGGGAGAGACCCAGTACTTC
NA | NA | TRBJ1-2 | TRBV11-2 | CASSPGTRFLYGYTF | TGTGCCAGCAGCCCCGGGACTCGCTTCCTCTATGGCTACACCTTC
once | NA | TRBJ2-5 | TRBV11-2 | CASSLARETQYF | TGTGCCAGCAGCTTAGCCCGGGAGACCCAGTACTTC
NA | NA | TRBJ2-3 | TRBV6-1 | CASTLGGGGIDTQYF | TGTGCCAGCACCCTGGGAGGGGGGGGAATAGATACGCAGTATTTT
NA | TRBD2 | TRBJ2-1 | TRBV25-1 | CASSESGGSYNEQFF | TGTGCCAGCAGTGAGAGCGGGGGGTCCTACAATGAGCAGTTCTTC
NA | NA | TRBJ2-7 | TRBV7-2 | CASSTTGRPRYEQYF | TGTGCCAGCAGCACGACGGGACGACCGAGGTACGAGCAGTACTTC
NA | NA | TRBJ1-4 | TRBV5-1 | CASSSDRATEKLFF | TGCGCCAGCAGCTCGGACAGAGCCACGGAAAAACTGTTTTTT
NA | NA | TRBJ1-6 | TRBV6-5 | CASRGNYNSPLHF | TGTGCCAGCAGAGGGAACTATAATTCACCCCTCCACTTT
NA | NA | TRBJ1-6 | TRBV30 | CAWSITASPLHF | TGTGCCTGGAGTATCACGGCGTCACCCCTCCACTTT
NA | NA | TRBJ1-2 | TRBV28 | CASSLSRRGGYGYTF | TGTGCCAGCAGTTTAAGTCGCAGGGGTGGCTATGGCTACACCTTC
NA | NA | TRBJ1-4 | TRBV2 | CASSDGGPGYEKLFF | TGTGCCAGCAGTGATGGAGGGCCGGGGTATGAAAAACTGTTTTTT
NA | NA | TRBJ1-1 | TRBV15 | CATSRPSTEAFF | TGTGCCACCAGCAGACCCAGCACTGAAGCTTTCTTT
NA | NA | TRBJ1-4 | TRBV15 | CATSRERAGTNEKLFF | TGTGCCACCAGCAGAGAACGAGCAGGAACTAATGAAAAACTGTTTTTT
NA | NA | TRBJ2-5 | TRBV7-2 | CASSLSDKETQYF | TGTGCCAGCAGCTTATCGGACAAAGAGACCCAGTACTTC
NA | NA | TRBJ1-4 | TRBV28 | CASSLESGRKLFF | TGTGCCAGCAGTTTAGAATCAGGGAGGAAACTGTTTTTT
NA | TRBD1 | TRBJ1-2 | TRBV5-1 | CASSLHPGQGELGYGYTF | TGCGCCAGCAGCCTTCACCCGGGACAGGGGGAATTGGGGTATGGCTACACCTTC
once | NA | TRBJ1-2 | TRBV5-5 | CASSLVGGQGYGYTF | TGTGCCAGCAGCTTGGTCGGGGGGCAAGGGTATGGCTACACCTTC
few | NA | TRBJ1-1 | TRBV18 | CASSPRLDHTEAFF | TGTGCCAGCTCACCACGGTTGGACCACACTGAAGCTTTCTTT
NA | NA | TRBJ2-3 | TRBV4-1 | CASSQVHLVSTDTQYF | TGCGCCAGCAGCCAAGTTCACCTCGTGAGCACAGATACGCAGTATTTT
NA | TRBD2 | TRBJ2-3 | TRBV9 | CASSSRLAGGTDTQYF | TGTGCCAGCAGCTCACGACTAGCGGGAGGCACAGATACGCAGTATTTT
few | TRBD1 | TRBJ2-7 | TRBV29-1 | CSVDVDRGISYEQYF | TGCAGCGTTGATGTGGACAGGGGAATCTCCTACGAGCAGTACTTC
NA | NA | TRBJ2-5 | TRBV5-1 | CASRTGTQETQYF | TGCGCCAGCAGGACCGGGACCCAAGAGACCCAGTACTTC
NA | TRBD1 | TRBJ2-1 | TRBV4-2 | CASSQVLGGMNNEQFF | TGTGCCAGCAGCCAAGTTCTAGGGGGCATGAACAATGAGCAGTTCTTC
NA | NA | TRBJ1-1 | TRBV9 | CASSVGRDGNTEAFF | TGTGCCAGCAGCGTAGGACGGGATGGGAACACTGAAGCTTTCTTT
NA | NA | TRBJ2-7 | TRBV5-8 | CASSLGYYEQYF | TGTGCCAGCAGCTTGGGGTACTACGAGCAGTACTTC
NA | NA | TRBJ2-2 | TRBV2 | CASSEMGLATGELFF | TGTGCCAGCAGTGAAATGGGGCTCGCTACCGGGGAGCTGTTTTTT
few | NA | TRBJ1-1 | TRBV29-1 | CSVGHLNTEAFF | TGCAGCGTTGGACATCTAAACACTGAAGCTTTCTTT
NA | TRBD2 | TRBJ2-2 | TRBV7-8 | CASSLVGTRAGELFF | TGTGCCAGCAGCTTAGTGGGGACTAGGGCCGGGGAGCTGTTTTTT
NA | TRBD2 | TRBJ2-6 | TRBV18 | CASAGLAGGKSFSGANVLTF | TGTGCCAGCGCGGGACTAGCGGGGGGGAAATCCTTCTCTGGGGCCAACGTCCTGACTTTC
NA | TRBD2 | TRBJ2-1 | TRBV7-3 | CASSLKSGLALLGEQFF | TGTGCCAGCAGCTTAAAGTCGGGACTAGCGCTATTAGGTGAGCAGTTCTTC
NA | NA | TRBJ1-3 | TRBV9 | CASSAYQSSSGNTIYF | TGTGCCAGCAGCGCCTACCAGTCTTCCTCTGGAAACACCATATATTTT
NA | NA | TRBJ1-3 | TRBV28 | CASSDDGYSGNTIYF | TGTGCCAGCAGTGACGACGGTTACTCTGGAAACACCATATATTTT
once | TRBD2 | TRBJ2-1 | TRBV5-6 | CASSLLAGDASGQFF | TGTGCCAGCAGCTTACTAGCGGGGGACGCCTCAGGGCAGTTCTTC
once | NA | TRBJ2-1 | TRBV28 | CASMAGGNNEQFF | TGTGCCAGCATGGCAGGAGGGAACAATGAGCAGTTCTTC
few | NA | TRBJ2-3 | TRBV9 | CASSFSPGGRTDTQYF | TGTGCCAGCAGCTTCTCCCCGGGGGGCCGGACAGATACGCAGTATTTT
few | NA | TRBJ2-6 | TRBV6-5 | CASTVNPSGANVLTF | TGTGCCAGCACCGTCAATCCCTCTGGGGCCAACGTCCTGACTTTC
NA | NA | TRBJ1-5 | TRBV6-1 | CASSEGVGNQPQHF | TGTGCCAGCAGTGAGGGAGTCGGCAATCAGCCCCAGCATTTT
NA | TRBD1 | TRBJ1-2 | TRBV28 | CASSFRQGSGGYTF | TGTGCCAGCAGTTTTAGACAGGGAAGCGGTGGCTACACCTTC
NA | NA | TRBJ1-3 | TRBV2 | CASSERGADTIYF | TGTGCCAGCAGTGAACGGGGCGCAGACACCATATATTTT
NA | TRBD1 | TRBJ1-2 | TRBV30 | CASVAEGAGYGYTF | TGTGCCTCGGTGGCGGAGGGGGCGGGCTATGGCTACACCTTC
NA | TRBD2 | TRBJ2-2 | TRBV9 | CASSVEGGRDTGELFF | TGTGCCAGCAGCGTAGAAGGCGGGAGGGACACCGGGGAGCTGTTTTTT
NA | NA | TRBJ1-4 | TRBV4-2 | CASSHGTYSTNEKLFF | TGTGCCAGCAGCCATGGGACATATTCAACTAATGAAAAACTGTTTTTT
NA | TRBD2 | TRBJ2-7 | TRBV6-5 | CASTYQGGGADEQYF | TGTGCCAGCACCTACCAGGGCGGGGGGGCCGACGAGCAGTACTTC
NA | TRBD2 | TRBJ2-2 | TRBV27 | CASSLWTSGTAGELFF | TGTGCCAGCAGTCTCTGGACTAGCGGGACGGCCGGGGAGCTGTTTTTT
NA | NA | TRBJ1-1 | TRBV5-1 | CASSLLSGNTEAFF | TGCGCCAGCAGCTTGCTCTCTGGGAACACTGAAGCTTTCTTT